These 24 T cell receptor beta chains share one sample of origin, sequenced in a study of CD8+ T cells in alopecia areata. In each case, RNA was isolated and then reverse transcribed into cDNA as the sequencing template. Sequencing used immunoSEQ multiplex PCR; TCRdb keeps in-frame clones, though not all of them. Of roughly 110,000 clones listed, 80% to 85% are singletons. Noted treatment: oral pan-JAK inhibitor, 5-10 mg twice daily. This specimen was CD8+ T cells sorted from blood, taken at week 24, from a patient treated with tofacitinib. These receptors were obtained from a human donor with alopecia areata.

This rearrangement joins TRBV10-2 to TRBJ2-3; D is undetermined. CDR1 WSHSY and CDR2 SAAADI come from the germline V gene. This CDR3 has 15 amino acids. Trimming stripped 0 bases from V and 5 bases from J, with 12 bases between. The CDR3 reads CASSESETDLDTQYF. CDR3 coding DNA: TGCGCCAGCAGTGAGTCGGAGACGGACCTAGATACGCAGTATTTT.

The rearrangement uses TRBV9 and TRBJ2-4; TRBD2 might be the D (6 bases). The germline CDR1 and CDR2 sequences are SGDLS and YYNGEE. V dropped 0 bases and J dropped 9 bases, with 16 bases sitting between them. The CDR3 is 15 amino acids. CDR3: CASSVGRGGGGIQYF. The CDR3 DNA sequence: TGTGCCAGCAGCGTAGGGCGTGGGGGAGGAGGCATTCAGTACTTC.

The chain links TRBV14 to TRBJ2-7; D is unresolved. The germline gives CDR1 SGHDN, CDR2 FVKESK. V was trimmed by 0 bases and J by 6 bases, leaving 15 bases between them. This CDR3 comprises 15 residues. CDR3 nucleotides: TGTGCCAGCAGCCAAGATTTCACCATCCCCGTCGAGCAGTACTTC. Translation: CASSQDFTIPVEQYF. The whole variable domain, remainder taken from reference TRBV14 and TRBJ2-7, is EAGVTQFPSHSVIEKGQTVTLRCDPISGHDNLYWYRRVMGKEIKFLLHFVKESKQDESGMPNNRFLAERTGGTYSTLKVQPAELEDSGVYFCASSQDFTIPVEQYFGPGTRLTVT.

The genes are TRBV4-1 and TRBJ1-2, with 7 bases fitting TRBD1. This CDR3 contains 14 residues. Germline CDR1 MGHRA, CDR2 YSYEKL. The J segment lost 7 bases and the V segment lost 1 base, leaving 6 bases of the junction unmatched. The chain's CDR3 is CASSQVGQGGGYTF. The CDR3, as DNA: TGCGCCAGCAGCCAAGTCGGCCAGGGGGGTGGCTACACCTTC.

The J gene is TRBJ2-1, the V gene TRBV7-6; D is unclear. Germline CDR1 SGHVS, CDR2 FNYEAQ. The length of the CDR3 is 16 residues. Deletions cut 2 bases from V and 5 bases from J, with 16 bases between. The CDR3 protein is CASSLSRRRPHNEQFF. The CDR3 DNA follows: TGTGCCAGCAGCTTAAGTCGGCGGCGACCCCACAATGAGCAGTTCTTC.

The chain employs TRBV19 and TRBJ2-7; 11 nucleotides agree with TRBD1. The CDR3 totals 15 residues. Germline V CDR1 and CDR2: LNHDA, SQIVND (reference sequence). V shed 3 bases, J shed 2 bases, and the junction held 3 bases outside the gene matches. The CDR3 sequence: CASSIGTGGAYEQYF. CDR3 in DNA: TGTGCCAGTAGTATCGGGACAGGGGGAGCCTACGAGCAGTACTTC.

This clone was counted once. V gene TRBV7-2 combines with J gene TRBJ2-5, with 8 bases fitting TRBD2. J lost 1 base, V lost 3 bases, and 4 bases had no gene match. The CDR3 is 15 amino acids. The germline V gene encodes CDR1 SGHTA and CDR2 FQGNSA. CDR3 sequence reads: CASSFQGLAQETQYF. The CDR3 DNA is TGTGCCAGCAGCTTCCAAGGACTAGCCCAAGAGACCCAGTACTTC. Using reference TRBV7-2 and TRBJ2-5 for the parts outside the CDR3, the full variable domain is GAGVSQSPSNKVTEKGKDVELRCDPISGHTALYWYRQSLGQGLEFLIYFQGNSAPDKSGLPSDRFSAERTGGSVSTLTIQRTQQEDSAVYLCASSFQGLAQETQYFGPGTRLLVL.

This clone occurred a few times. The chain is built from TRBV6-6 and TRBJ2-7; no firm D call. The CDR3 has 16 residues. In germline, CDR1 is MNHNY, CDR2 SVGAGI (reference sequence). V lost 0 bases to trimming and J lost 2 bases, with 14 bases between them. In DNA, the CDR3 is TGTGCCAGCAGTTACTCCCCATCGGACCGAACCTACGAGCAGTACTTC. Protein: CASSYSPSDRTYEQYF.

This rearrangement joins TRBV29-1 to TRBJ1-4, with D possibly being TRBD1 (6 bases). This CDR3 has 12 amino acids. V lost 7 bases and J 7 bases, leaving 13 bases between the germline ends. Looked up from germline, CDR1 is SQVTM and CDR2 is ANQGSEA. The CDR3 is CSAGGGGEKLFF. CDR3 DNA: TGCAGCGCCGGGGGCGGGGGTGAAAAACTGTTTTTT.

This chain uses TRBV11-2 with TRBJ2-1; either TRBD1 or TRBD2 may fit D (5 bases each). The CDR3 sequence is 18 residues long. V shed 5 bases and J shed 0 bases, with 20 bases lying between them. Germline lookup yields CDR1 SGHAT and CDR2 FQNNGV. The CDR3 bases are TGTGCCAGCAGCGAAACTTCGGGACGCATGAGCTCCTACAATGAGCAGTTCTTC. Translated, it gives CASSETSGRMSSYNEQFF.

The chain carries TRBV5-6 and TRBJ2-3, with D possibly TRBD1 on 6 matching bases. The CDR3 contains 15 residues. Trimming shortened V by 4 bases and J by 0 bases, and 12 bases separated the two germline ends. CDR1 is SGHDT and CDR2 is YYEEEE in the germline V gene. CDR3 sequence (DNA): TGTGCCAGCAGCGCAGGGGTACTTAGCACAGATACGCAGTATTTT. Protein product: CASSAGVLSTDTQYF.

This clone occurred once. One end of the junction does not line up with germline, which may come from a read error. This chain links TRBV5-4 with TRBJ2-2, with D unresolved. This CDR3 region has 15 residues. The germline gives CDR1 SGHNT, CDR2 YYREEE (reference sequence). The CDR3 DNA sequence: TGCGCCAGCAGCCAGTCCCCCTGGGGCACCGGGGAGCTGTTTTTT. Translating it yields CASSQSPWGTGELFF.

The chain employs TRBV7-6 and TRBJ2-1; 14 bases map to TRBD2. V shed 5 bases and J 7 bases; nucleotides not matched to a gene: 4. Germline V CDR1 and CDR2: SGHVS, FNYEAQ. This CDR3 comprises 15 residues. CDR3 DNA: TGTGCCAGCAGCCTATGGACTAGCGGGGGGAATGAGCAGTTCTTC. This sequence encodes CASSLWTSGGNEQFF.

This clone was seen just once. This sequence joins TRBV10-3 and TRBJ1-2; D not certain. With 2 bases removed from V and 7 bases from J, the gap between germline ends came to 23 bases. The CDR3 length is 17 residues. The germline CDR1 and CDR2 sequences are ENHRY and SYGVKD. The CDR3 reads CAISENPLSGRQGGYTF. The CDR3 nucleotides are TGTGCCATCAGTGAGAACCCCCTGTCAGGAAGGCAAGGTGGCTACACCTTC.

The count of this clone is one. The V call is TRBV29-1, the J call TRBJ2-1, with TRBD1 matching 9 bases. The germline CDR1 and CDR2 sequences are SQVTM and ANQGSEA. The length of the CDR3 is 14 residues. Trimming at V came to 5 bases and at J to 5 bases, leaving 7 bases not matched to a gene. This CDR3 reads CSVSGTGSHNEQFF. CDR3 sequence (DNA): TGCAGCGTTTCCGGGACAGGGAGCCACAATGAGCAGTTCTTC.

This clone showed up just a few times. The genes are TRBV29-1 and TRBJ1-1; D is perhaps TRBD1 (6 bases). V lost 6 bases to trimming and J lost 11 bases, with 19 bases between them. This CDR3 has 12 residues. Germline V gene lookup returns CDR1 SQVTM and CDR2 ANQGSEA. CDR3 in DNA: TGCAGCGTCCTGAAAAGGGGGTTAAGTGCTTTCTTT. As protein: CSVLKRGLSAFF.

This chain joins TRBV15 and TRBJ1-5; D call uncertain. The CDR3 consists of 14 residues. V was trimmed by 0 bases and J by 2 bases, leaving 5 bases between them. Germline CDR1 LNHNV, CDR2 YYDKDF (reference sequence). The CDR3 DNA is TGTGCCACCAGCAGAGATAAAGGCAATCAGCCCCAGCATTTT. Translation: CATSRDKGNQPQHF.

The genes are TRBV4-3 and TRBJ2-7; D tentatively fits TRBD1 or TRBD2 (5 bases each). Trimming pared 2 bases from V and 7 bases from J, leaving 21 bases between. The CDR3 contains 16 residues. CDR1 and CDR2 from the germline V gene are LGHNA and YSLEER. The CDR3: CASSQLFGTLAEEQYF. DNA for the CDR3: TGCGCCAGCAGCCAACTATTCGGGACGCTTGCAGAAGAGCAGTACTTC.

The chain links TRBV6-6 to TRBJ1-6; tentative D call: TRBD1 (6 bases). V dropped 10 bases and J dropped 0 bases, with 10 bases sitting between them. The germline V gene encodes CDR1 MNHNY and CDR2 SVGAGI (reference sequence). There are 14 residues in the CDR3. CDR3: CAIGQSSYNSPLHF. Here the CDR3 DNA reads TGTGCCATAGGACAGAGCTCCTATAATTCACCCCTCCACTTT.

The chain has TRBV7-2 and TRBJ1-2, with unresolved D. The CDR3 extends over 13 amino acids. V was trimmed by 4 bases and J by 8 bases, leaving 14 bases between them. The germline CDR1 and CDR2 sequences are SGHTA and FQGNSA. The CDR3 DNA reads TGTGCCAGCAGCTCCCCCGGGGAGGGCGGCTACACCTTC. It specifies CASSSPGEGGYTF.

CDR3 residues: CSVPSGGASNHEQFF. CDR3 coding DNA: TGCAGCGTCCCAAGCGGGGGGGCCAGTAACCATGAGCAGTTCTTC. The chain combines TRBV29-1 with TRBJ2-1; 10 bases map to TRBD2. The germline gives CDR1 SQVTM, CDR2 ANQGSEA. This CDR3 is 15 amino acids long. Unmatched junction bases numbered 13, after V lost 6 bases and J lost 8 bases.

V usage is TRBV29-1 and J usage is TRBJ2-7; D is ambiguous. Per the germline V gene, CDR1 is SQVTM and CDR2 is ANQGSEA. V was trimmed by 6 bases and J by 1 base, leaving 7 bases between them. The CDR3 covers 11 residues. CDR3 sequence (DNA): TGCAGCGTAGTCTTTTCCTACGAGCAGTACTTC. It encodes CSVVFSYEQYF.

This clone was observed a single time. The rearrangement links TRBV7-9 to TRBJ2-5, with D perhaps TRBD1 or TRBD2 (6 bases each). Germline V CDR1 and CDR2: SEHNR, FQNEAQ (reference sequence). The CDR3 sequence is 12 residues long. V lost 4 bases and J lost 7, with 10 bases in between. The chain's CDR3 is CASSSGGGTQYF. Written as DNA, the CDR3 is TGTGCCAGCAGCTCCGGGGGCGGGACCCAGTACTTC.

The rearrangement uses TRBV10-3 and TRBJ1-1; D gene ambiguous. V was cut by 7 bases and J by 1 base, with 7 bases left in between. In germline, CDR1 is ENHRY, CDR2 SYGVKD. This CDR3 region has 12 residues. In DNA, the CDR3 is TGTGCCATCAACGACCAGAACACTGAAGCTTTCTTT. It specifies CAINDQNTEAFF.